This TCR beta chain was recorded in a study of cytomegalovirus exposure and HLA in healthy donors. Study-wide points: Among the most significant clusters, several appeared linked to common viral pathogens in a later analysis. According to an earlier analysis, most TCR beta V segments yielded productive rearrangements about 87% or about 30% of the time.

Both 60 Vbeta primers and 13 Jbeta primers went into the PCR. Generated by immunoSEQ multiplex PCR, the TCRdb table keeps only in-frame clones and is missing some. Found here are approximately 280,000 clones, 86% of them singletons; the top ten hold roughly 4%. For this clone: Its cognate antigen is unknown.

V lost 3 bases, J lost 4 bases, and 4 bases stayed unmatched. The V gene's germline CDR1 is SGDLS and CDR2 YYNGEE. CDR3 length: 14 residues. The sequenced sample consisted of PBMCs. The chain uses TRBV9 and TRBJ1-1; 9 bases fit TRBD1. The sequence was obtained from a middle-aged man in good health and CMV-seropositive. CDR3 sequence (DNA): TGTGCCAGCAGCGGGGGACAGGGCGGCACTGAAGCTTTCTTT. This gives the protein CASSGGQGGTEAFF.